This record looks at one T cell receptor (beta chain) sequence and its context. Trimming shortened V by 5 bases and J by 6 bases, and 13 bases separated the two germline ends. The CDR3 is 14 amino acids. Per germline, CDR1 LGHNA and CDR2 YSLEER. This sample stems from a study of blood T cell repertoires in COVID-19. Clones were read by immunoSEQ multiplex PCR, and TCRdb kept only the in-frame ones, dropping some. Among a few hundred thousand clones listed, roughly nine tenths were seen once. This clonotype was sampled from a woman aged 45-60 years with COVID-19, enrolled during active disease. Sequencing was carried out using peripheral blood. The chain couples TRBV4-3 to TRBJ2-2; tentatively, D is TRBD2 (7 bases). CDR3 in DNA: TGCGCCAGCAGCGTACAGGGAGGGGCCGGGGAGCTGTTTTTT. Translating gives CASSVQGGAGELFF.